This is a list of T cell receptor beta chains from one sample in a study of radiation and T cells in renal cell carcinoma. Sequencing was performed with immunoSEQ multiplex PCR; in TCRdb, only in-frame clones are kept and a portion is missing. The data contain approximately 170,000 clones, 88% of them singletons. This sample comprised blood, obtained from a patient whose treatment included radiotherapy and nephrectomy. These receptors were taken from a woman aged 45-65 years with renal cell carcinoma. CDR3s include the opening cysteine and the closing phenylalanine or tryptophan. The order of the fields is D gene, J gene, V gene, clone size, CDR3 DNA, CDR3 protein. D genes are given only for firm matches. A clone size is listed for some rows: how often the clone was seen (once, few, many), or a class if it is expanded.

d_call: NA
j_call: TRBJ1-2
v_call: TRBV7-5
clone_size: NA
cdr3_nt: TGTGCCAGAAGCTACTATGGCTACACCTTC
cdr3_aa: CARSYYGYTF

d_call: TRBD1
j_call: TRBJ1-2
v_call: TRBV6-5
clone_size: NA
cdr3_nt: TGTGCCAGCAGTCCTAGGACAGGAAACTATGGCTACACCTTC
cdr3_aa: CASSPRTGNYGYTF

d_call: NA
j_call: TRBJ2-5
v_call: TRBV7-2
clone_size: once
cdr3_nt: TGTGCCAGCAGCTTACGAGCGCGGATGGTAAGGGCCCAGTACTTC
cdr3_aa: CASSLRARMVRAQYF

d_call: NA
j_call: TRBJ1-1
v_call: TRBV9
clone_size: once
cdr3_nt: TGTGCCAGCAGCCCCTTTGTGGGGGCCATCACTGAAGCTTTCTTT
cdr3_aa: CASSPFVGAITEAFF

d_call: NA
j_call: TRBJ1-4
v_call: TRBV23-1
clone_size: NA
cdr3_nt: TGCGCCAGCAGTCCGAGTAAAGGAGGGGCGACCTGGGACACTAATGAAAAACTGTTTTTT
cdr3_aa: CASSPSKGGATWDTNEKLFF

d_call: NA
j_call: TRBJ2-7
v_call: TRBV6-5
clone_size: NA
cdr3_nt: TGTGCCAGCAGTTCGACGTTCGGTTCCTCCTACGAGCAGTACTTC
cdr3_aa: CASSSTFGSSYEQYF

d_call: NA
j_call: TRBJ2-3
v_call: TRBV4-3
clone_size: NA
cdr3_nt: TGCGCCAGCAGCCAAGATAAGGCTAACCCCACAGATACGCAGTATTTT
cdr3_aa: CASSQDKANPTDTQYF

d_call: NA
j_call: TRBJ1-3
v_call: TRBV11-3
clone_size: NA
cdr3_nt: TGTGCCAGCAGCAGCAAGGAGGGCTCTGGAAACACCATATATTTT
cdr3_aa: CASSSKEGSGNTIYF

d_call: NA
j_call: TRBJ1-2
v_call: TRBV7-8
clone_size: once
cdr3_nt: TGTGCCAGCAGCTTAAGGGGGGGGCAGGGTTCCTATGGCTACACCTTC
cdr3_aa: CASSLRGGQGSYGYTF

d_call: TRBD2
j_call: TRBJ2-7
v_call: TRBV11-2
clone_size: few
cdr3_nt: TGTGCCAGCAGTCCTAGCGGGGGGCCCTACGAGCAGTACTTC
cdr3_aa: CASSPSGGPYEQYF

d_call: NA
j_call: TRBJ1-5
v_call: TRBV19
clone_size: few
cdr3_nt: TGTGCCACCTCCCGGGGCTATCAGCCCCAGCATTTT
cdr3_aa: CATSRGYQPQHF

d_call: NA
j_call: TRBJ1-6
v_call: TRBV6-6
clone_size: NA
cdr3_nt: TGTGCCAGCAGTTACTCTCTGATATACTATAATTCACCCCTCCACTTT
cdr3_aa: CASSYSLIYYNSPLHF

d_call: NA
j_call: TRBJ1-2
v_call: TRBV6-5
clone_size: once
cdr3_nt: TGTGCCAGCAGTTACTCACCAGCTAACTATGGCTACATCTTC
cdr3_aa: CASSYSPANYGYIF